The 18 T cell receptor beta chains in this list originate from one sample, sequenced in a study of OX40 agonist ivuxolimab in advanced cancers. Libraries were prepared by immunoSEQ multiplex PCR; TCRdb keeps only in-frame clonotypes and omits some of them. The sample yields roughly 61,000 clones, about 90% seen once. Sequencing was performed on CD4+ or CD8+ T cells sorted from blood, taken in a trial of the OX40 agonist ivuxolimab. The receptors were sampled from an adult with an advanced solid tumor such as melanoma, head and neck, liver or kidney cancer.

The V and J genes are TRBV7-3 and TRBJ2-3; D is ambiguous. CDR1 and CDR2 (germline): SGHTA, FQGTGA. The length of the CDR3 is 13 residues. Trimming stripped 5 bases from V and 5 bases from J, with 11 bases between. This CDR3 is CASSDTIEDTQYF. As DNA, the CDR3 is TGTGCCAGCAGCGATACTATAGAAGATACGCAGTATTTT. Variable domain in full (rest from reference TRBV7-3 and TRBJ2-3): GAGVSQTPSNKVTEKGKYVELRCDPISGHTALYWYRQSLGQGPEFLIYFQGTGAADDSGLPNDRFFAVRPEGSVSTLKIQRTERGDSAVYLCASSDTIEDTQYFGPGTRLTVL.

This chain links TRBV28 with TRBJ1-6; D remains unclear. The CDR3 runs to 15 residues. Germline loops: CDR1 MDHEN, CDR2 SYDVKM. Trimming took 3 bases from V and 0 from J, leaving 6 bases between them. The DNA for the CDR3 is TGTGCCAGCAGTTTGACAAGCTCCTATAATTCACCCCTCCACTTT. Translated: CASSLTSSYNSPLHF. Filled out from reference TRBV28 and TRBJ1-6, the complete variable domain reads DVKVTQSSRYLVKRTGEKVFLECVQDMDHENMFWYRQDPGLGLRLIYFSYDVKMKEKGDIPEGYSVSREKKERFSLILESASTNQTSMYLCASSLTSSYNSPLHFGNGTRLTVT.

This clone has a single count. The J gene is TRBJ1-2, the V gene TRBV30; TRBD1 is a possible D gene (5 bases). Germline CDR1 is GTSNPN and CDR2 is SVGIG (reference sequence). The CDR3 is 11 residues long. V was shortened by 0 bases and J by 6 bases, with 5 bases between the two germline ends. The DNA of the CDR3 is TGTGCCTGGAGTGTGGGGGATGGCTACACCTTC. Translated: CAWSVGDGYTF.

This clone was seen a single time. This chain joins TRBV4-1 and TRBJ2-3, with D unclear. The ends were cut back, 1 base at V and 3 bases at J, with 8 bases in the middle. The CDR3 has 14 amino acids. Germline V CDR1 and CDR2: MGHRA, YSYEKL. The CDR3 DNA sequence: TGCGCCAGCAGCCAAGTACTCCGTACAGATACGCAGTATTTT. This sequence encodes CASSQVLRTDTQYF.

J is TRBJ2-7 and V is TRBV4-1, with no clear D. CDR3 length: 13 amino acids. V gave up 4 bases and J gave up 0 bases, with 7 bases separating them. CDR1 MGHRA and CDR2 YSYEKL come from the germline V gene. CDR3: CASSPESSYEQYV. CDR3 in DNA: TGCGCCAGCAGCCCAGAGAGCTCCTACGAGCAGTACGTC.

This chain uses TRBV20-1 with TRBJ2-7; D unclear. There are 11 residues in the CDR3. CDR1 is DFQATT, CDR2 SNEGSKA, per germline (reference sequence). Trimming stripped 4 bases from V and 0 bases from J, with 4 bases between. The CDR3 reads CSAKLSYEQYF. For the CDR3, the DNA is TGCAGTGCTAAACTCTCCTACGAGCAGTACTTC.

This CDR3 is CASLRVANTGELFF. The CDR3 DNA reads as TGTGCCAGCTTACGGGTTGCGAACACCGGGGAGCTGTTTTTT. This chain joins TRBV6-5 and TRBJ2-2; D gene unclear. The CDR3 spans 14 residues. Trimming shortened V by 8 bases and J by 0 bases, and 10 bases separated the two germline ends. CDR1 is MNHEY, CDR2 SVGAGI, per germline.

This clone has a single count. J is TRBJ2-7 and V is TRBV28; a possible D gene is TRBD1 (6 bases). Germline CDR1 MDHEN, CDR2 SYDVKM. V was pared by 6 bases and J by 7 bases, with 10 bases between. This CDR3 has 11 amino acids. The CDR3: CASSGTGEQYF. The CDR3 nucleotides are TGTGCCAGCAGCGGTACAGGGGAGCAGTACTTC.

The chain combines TRBV7-3 with TRBJ2-3; no clear D gene. Germline lookup yields CDR1 SGHTA and CDR2 FQGTGA. Trimming cost V 0 bases and J 2 bases, with 6 bases left between them. The CDR3 totals 14 residues. Here the CDR3 reads CASSLTLNTDTQYF. The DNA for the CDR3 is TGTGCCAGCAGCTTAACCCTAAACACAGATACGCAGTATTTT.

The rearrangement links TRBV7-3 to TRBJ2-7; D is possibly TRBD2 (5 bases). This CDR3 comprises 13 residues. Germline CDR1 and CDR2: SGHTA and FQGTGA. Trimming took off 2 bases at V and 5 bases at J, with 10 bases between the two ends. CDR3 amino acids: CASSLGPGDEQYF. The CDR3 coding sequence is TGTGCCAGCAGCTTAGGTCCCGGGGACGAGCAGTACTTC.

A note on this clone: Other DNA sequences of this sample code for an identical CDR3. The rearrangement links TRBV7-9 to TRBJ2-7; D may correspond to TRBD1 or TRBD2 (5 bases each). The germline V and J ends were trimmed by 3 bases and 3 bases, with 9 bases remaining between them. The CDR3 covers 13 residues. Germline V gives CDR1 SEHNR, CDR2 FQNEAQ (reference sequence). The CDR3 here is CASSLGPNYEQYV. The CDR3 region has the DNA TGTGCCAGCAGCTTGGGACCGAACTACGAGCAGTACGTC.

The J gene is TRBJ1-3, the V gene TRBV7-9; D unclear. From germline, CDR1 is SEHNR and CDR2 FQNEAQ (reference sequence). V lost 1 base, J lost 1 base, and 8 bases lay in between. The CDR3 runs to 15 residues. CDR3 in DNA: TGTGCCAGCAGCTTAGTTGACGAGTCTGGAAACACCATATATTTT. Encoded protein: CASSLVDESGNTIYF.

The rearrangement joins TRBV27 to TRBJ1-6, with a tentative D call TRBD1 (6 bases). Germline CDR1 MNHEY, CDR2 SMNVEV (reference sequence). Trimming pared 9 bases from V and 8 bases from J, leaving 32 bases between. The length of the CDR3 is 19 residues. CDR3 nucleotide sequence: TGTGCCAGGGGGGCCCGAAATTGGGCAGGCACCGAAAGTTATTCACCCCTCCACTTT. It specifies CARGARNWAGTESYSPLHF.

The J gene is TRBJ2-7, the V gene TRBV6-5; D is tentatively TRBD1 or TRBD2 (5 bases each). Germline CDR1 reads MNHEY; CDR2 reads SVGAGI. Trimming left V 4 bases short and J 2 bases short, with 18 bases between. This CDR3 is built from 16 residues. CDR3 in amino acids: CASSCYRGADTYEQYV. The CDR3 coding sequence is TGTGCCAGCAGTTGTTACAGAGGGGCGGATACCTACGAGCAGTACGTC.

The CDR3: CASSLVSISYNEQFF. The CDR3 DNA follows: TGCGCCAGCAGCTTGGTTTCTATCTCCTACAATGAGCAGTTCTTC. The chain has TRBV5-1 and TRBJ2-1, with D uncertain. Germline-derived CDR1 and CDR2 are SGHRS and YFSETQ. Trimming removed 0 bases at V and 0 bases at J, with 7 bases between. This CDR3 spans 15 amino acids. Full variable domain (remainder filled in from reference TRBV5-1 and TRBJ2-1): KAGVTQTPRYLIKTRGQQVTLSCSPISGHRSVSWYQQTPGQGLQFLFEYFSETQRNKGNFPGRFSGRQFSNSRSEMNVSTLELGDSALYLCASSLVSISYNEQFFGPGTRLTVL.

The J gene is TRBJ1-1, the V gene TRBV4-1; D gene ambiguous. V dropped 1 base and J dropped 5 bases, with 11 bases sitting between them. The germline gives CDR1 MGHRA, CDR2 YSYEKL. The CDR3 spans 14 residues. The CDR3 nucleotides are TGCGCCAGCAGCCAAGCGCCGGGATCGACTGAAGCTTTCTTT. Its translation is CASSQAPGSTEAFF.

The rearrangement joins TRBV25-1 to TRBJ2-7; 9 nucleotides agree with TRBD1. The CDR3 has 15 residues. Germline V CDR1 and CDR2: MGHDK, SYGVNS. V lost 5 bases and J lost 3; bases outside the gene matches: 8. The CDR3 spells CASSFPGQGFYEQYF. The CDR3 nucleotides are TGTGCCAGCAGTTTCCCGGGACAGGGTTTCTACGAGCAGTACTTC.

The chain combines TRBV4-3 with TRBJ2-4; D may correspond to TRBD1 or TRBD2 (5 bases each). V was cut by 6 bases and J by 8 bases, with 17 bases left in between. The germline CDR1 and CDR2 sequences are LGHNA and YSLEER. This CDR3 spans 14 amino acids. The CDR3 loop is CASSPGQGGYIQYF. Here the CDR3 DNA reads TGCGCCAGCAGTCCCGGGCAGGGCGGGTACATTCAGTACTTC.